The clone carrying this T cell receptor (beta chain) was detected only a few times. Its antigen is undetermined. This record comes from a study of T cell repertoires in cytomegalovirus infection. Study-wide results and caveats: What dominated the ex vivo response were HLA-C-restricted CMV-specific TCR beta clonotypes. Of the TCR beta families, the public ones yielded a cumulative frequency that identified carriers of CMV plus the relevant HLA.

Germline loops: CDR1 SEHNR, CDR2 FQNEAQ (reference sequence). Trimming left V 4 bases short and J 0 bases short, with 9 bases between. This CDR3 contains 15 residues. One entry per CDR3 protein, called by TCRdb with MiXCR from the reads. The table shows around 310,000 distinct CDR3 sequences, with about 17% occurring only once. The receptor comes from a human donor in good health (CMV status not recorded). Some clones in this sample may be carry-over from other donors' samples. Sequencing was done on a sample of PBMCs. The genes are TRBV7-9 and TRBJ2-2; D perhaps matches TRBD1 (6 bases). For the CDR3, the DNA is TGTGCCAGCAGCTCCCACAGGGCGAACACCGGGGAGCTGTTTTTT. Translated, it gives CASSSHRANTGELFF.